The 10 T cell receptor beta chains listed next were all sequenced from one sample in a study of CD8 T cells in ankylosing spondylitis. MiXCR was run by TCRdb on the 5' RACE reads, yielding one entry per CDR3 protein. The sample consists of 380,000 or so distinct CDR3 sequences, approximately 22% of them appearing once. The sequenced sample was blood, either unsorted or a sorted T cell fraction (not recorded which). Receptor source: a male donor with ankylosing spondylitis or in good health (not recorded which).

This clonotype has a handful of counts. DNA for the CDR3: TGTGCCAGCAGAAGGGGGGGAAAACTGTTTTTT. Its protein product is CASRRGGKLFF. This chain connects TRBV27 to TRBJ1-4, with D possibly TRBD1 on 6 matching bases. CDR1 and CDR2 (germline): MNHEY, SMNVEV (reference sequence). The CDR3 loop spans 11 amino acids. V shed 6 bases and J shed 10 bases, with 9 bases lying between them.

V and J are TRBV7-9 and TRBJ2-3; no clear D gene. CDR3 size: 14 residues. With 2 bases removed from V and 2 bases from J, the gap between germline ends came to 8 bases. The germline V gene has CDR1 SEHNR and CDR2 FQNEAQ (reference sequence). The CDR3 DNA reads as TGTGCCAGCAGCTTATACGGCCACACAGATACGCAGTATTTT. Translating it yields CASSLYGHTDTQYF.

This clonotype has a count of ten or more. The chain employs TRBV12-3 or TRBV12-4 and TRBJ2-5; D is possibly TRBD2 (6 bases). V was shortened by 6 bases and J by 5 bases, with 10 bases between the two germline ends. This CDR3 spans 12 amino acids. The CDR3 spells CASSFGGETQYF. CDR3 nucleotide sequence: TGTGCCAGCAGCTTCGGGGGTGAGACCCAGTACTTC.

V is TRBV4-2 and J is TRBJ2-7; D is unclear. Trimming took off 2 bases at V and 5 bases at J, with 10 bases between the two ends. The CDR3 length is 13 residues. Looked up from germline, CDR1 is LGHNA and CDR2 is YNFKEQ. CDR3 nucleotide sequence: TGTGCCAGCAGCCAAAAGGTGAAGGACGAGCAGTACTTC. The encoded protein is CASSQKVKDEQYF.

A few counts support this clonotype. The V and J genes are TRBV6-5 and TRBJ2-1; the D call may be TRBD1 or TRBD2 (6 bases each). CDR1 MNHEY and CDR2 SVGAGI come from the germline V gene. The CDR3 contains 14 residues. V was pared by 5 bases and J by 9 bases, with 17 bases between. Here the CDR3 DNA reads TGTGCCAGCAGTCACAATAGGGGGGCCACTGAGCAGTTCTTC. It encodes CASSHNRGATEQFF.

The chain carries TRBV12-3 or TRBV12-4 and TRBJ2-1; TRBD1 is a possible D gene (5 bases). V was cut by 7 bases and J by 0 bases, with 13 bases left in between. The CDR3 extends over 15 amino acids. The CDR3 region has the DNA TGTGCCAGCACCGCCGACAGTAGCTCCTACAATGAGCAGTTCTTC. It specifies CASTADSSSYNEQFF.

The sample holds a few counts of this clonotype. This rearrangement joins TRBV29-1 to TRBJ2-7; tentatively, D is TRBD2 (5 bases). Germline loops: CDR1 SQVTM, CDR2 ANQGSEA. The CDR3 runs 12 residues. Trimming removed 5 bases at V and 2 bases at J, with 10 bases between. This CDR3 is CSVRGLTYEQYF. The CDR3 DNA is TGCAGCGTTAGAGGGTTAACCTACGAGCAGTACTTC.

The chain employs TRBV5-5 and TRBJ2-5, with D possibly TRBD2 on 5 matching bases. Trimming cost V 2 bases and J 3 bases, with 17 bases left between them. The CDR3 has 16 amino acids. The germline V gene encodes CDR1 SGHKS and CDR2 YYEKEE (reference sequence). CDR3 protein: CASSFAIGVYEETQYF. In nucleotides, the CDR3 is TGTGCCAGCAGCTTTGCAATCGGGGTTTATGAAGAGACCCAGTACTTC.

There are a few counts of this clonotype. The rearrangement uses TRBV12-3 or TRBV12-4 and TRBJ2-1; TRBD2 agrees at 8 bases. The CDR3 spans 17 residues. The V segment lost 2 bases and the J segment 7 bases; nucleotides outside the gene matches: 13. In DNA form, the CDR3 reads TGTGCCAGCAGTTTAATCGGGGGGGCCTATTTCAAGAATGAGCAGTTCTTC. It is translated as CASSLIGGAYFKNEQFF.

The chain is built from TRBV7-9 and TRBJ2-7, with 9 bases identical to TRBD1. J gave up 2 bases and V 8 bases, and 7 bases lay outside the gene matches. This CDR3 has 14 residues. Germline lookup yields CDR1 SEHNR and CDR2 FQNEAQ (reference sequence). The chain's CDR3 is CASLGQGETYEQYF. In nucleotides, the CDR3 is TGTGCCAGCTTGGGACAGGGTGAGACCTACGAGCAGTACTTC.